This TCR beta chain was identified in a study of blood T cell repertoires in COVID-19. Original analysis: Reference gene primers were amplified, and this amplification served to estimate nucleated cell counts. Sequencing used immunoSEQ multiplex PCR; TCRdb keeps in-frame clones, though not all of them. The D gene and trimming were derived from the DNA, and the V and J assignments and clone size from that table. The sample shows about 160,000 clones, roughly 84% of them seen only once. This CDR3 has 13 residues. Trimming took 2 bases from V and 6 from J, leaving 13 bases between them. Germline V gives CDR1 GTSNPN, CDR2 SVGIG (reference sequence).

This TCR came from a man aged 18 to 30 with active or convalescent COVID-19. The gene calls are TRBV30 and TRBJ2-5; D may be TRBD1 (5 bases). The sequenced sample was peripheral blood. CDR3 DNA sequence: TGTGCCTGGAGTAGGGGTCGTGGAAAGACCCAGTACTTC. Translated, it gives CAWSRGRGKTQYF. Looking up the rest from reference TRBV30 and TRBJ2-5 gives the full variable domain: SQTIHQWPATLVQPVGSPLSLECTVEGTSNPNLYWYRQAAGRGLQLLFYSVGIGQISSEVPQNLSASRPQDRQFILSSKKLLLSDSGFYLCAWSRGRGKTQYFGPGTRLLVL.